This T cell receptor (beta chain) derives from a study of blood T cell repertoires in COVID-19. Study at large: From the United States, Italy and Spain came samples of acute and convalescent COVID-19. PBMCs, B-cell-depleted T cells, or T cells provided the cDNA or gDNA that made up the material.

Per the germline V gene, CDR1 is SGHTA and CDR2 is FQGTGA. The CDR3 has 15 residues. V gave up 0 bases and J gave up 1 base, with 6 bases separating them. Per the study methods: From reference gene primer amplification, estimates of nucleated cell counts were derived. Data came from immunoSEQ multiplex PCR; TCRdb stores just in-frame clones and leaves some out. That table furnishes V, J and clone size, whereas the DNA furnished D and trimming. The table has around 140,000 clones, around 90% seen once. This clone was seen a few times. Sequenced input: peripheral blood. The rearrangement uses TRBV7-3 and TRBJ2-2; a weak D match, TRBD1 (6 bases). The clonotype comes from a man aged 65 to 79 with acute or convalescent COVID-19. The CDR3 loop reads CASSLTTGNTGELFF. The CDR3 coding sequence is TGTGCCAGCAGCTTAACGACAGGGAACACCGGGGAGCTGTTTTTT.